Listed below are T cell receptor beta chains from one sample, sequenced in a study of T cells in localized non-small cell lung cancer. TCRdb's copy holds only in-frame clones and misses some; the assay was immunoSEQ multiplex PCR. The table has tens of thousands of clones, about three quarters seen once. The sample here was PBMCs, taken before any cancer treatment. The receptors were gathered from a woman aged 35-75 years with stage II lung adenocarcinoma. Both conserved end residues are part of each CDR3.

V gene	J gene	CDR3 protein
TRBV25-1	TRBJ1-2	CASSDRGQYGYTF
TRBV5-1	TRBJ2-5	CASRFGTGPGETQYF
TRBV19	TRBJ2-7	CASSYGTGGYEQYF
TRBV10-2	TRBJ2-7	CARTTGPYEQYF
TRBV4-2	TRBJ1-1	CASSQDLRGLLMNTEAFF
TRBV5-4	TRBJ2-7	CASSLGETGSYEQYF
TRBV2	TRBJ2-2	CASTPQGWAGELFF
TRBV2	TRBJ1-2	CASSGRREEGYTF
TRBV18	TRBJ1-4	CASSPGQGVSEKLFF
TRBV7-9	TRBJ1-3	CASSPESSGNTIYF
TRBV5-1	TRBJ2-6	CASSLEVLAGGAGANVLTF
TRBV19	TRBJ1-4	CASSIRAGQPNEKLFF
TRBV19	TRBJ1-1	CASLIWGVGSTEAFF
TRBV2	TRBJ2-5	CASSEGVRETQYF
TRBV10-2	TRBJ1-5	CASLDRFNQPQHF
TRBV30	TRBJ1-5	CAWSGQSNQPQHF
TRBV27	TRBJ2-2	CASSLKVRFGELFF
TRBV5-1	TRBJ2-7	CASSYGPGEYEQYF
TRBV5-1	TRBJ2-3	CASSQDGDTQYF
TRBV9	TRBJ2-7	CASSAGTGRYEQYF
TRBV19	TRBJ1-1	CASSLWGVDTEAFF
TRBV19	TRBJ2-1	CASSKGRGLDEQFF
TRBV7-8	TRBJ1-2	CASSFARGVNYGYTF
TRBV4-1	TRBJ1-3	CASSHIEGGQVSGNTIYF
TRBV30	TRBJ1-1	CAWSLPSSPEAFF
TRBV7-3	TRBJ2-7	CASSLGTVREQYF
TRBV18	TRBJ2-3	CASSPTGGTDTQYF
TRBV29-1	TRBJ2-1	CSVEVGRGNPSYNEQFF